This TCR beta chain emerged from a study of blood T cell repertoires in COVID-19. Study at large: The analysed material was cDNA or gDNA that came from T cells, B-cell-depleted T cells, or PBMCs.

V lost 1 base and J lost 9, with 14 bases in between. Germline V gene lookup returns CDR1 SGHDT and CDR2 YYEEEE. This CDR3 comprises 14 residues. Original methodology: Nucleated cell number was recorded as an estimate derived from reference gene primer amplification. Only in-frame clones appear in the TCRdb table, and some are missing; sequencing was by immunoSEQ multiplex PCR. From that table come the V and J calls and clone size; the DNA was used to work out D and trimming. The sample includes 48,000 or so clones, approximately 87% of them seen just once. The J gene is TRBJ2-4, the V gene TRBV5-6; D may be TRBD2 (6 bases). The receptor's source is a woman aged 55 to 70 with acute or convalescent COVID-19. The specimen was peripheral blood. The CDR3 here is CASSLYSGGAIQYF. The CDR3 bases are TGTGCCAGCAGCTTGTATTCCGGGGGTGCCATTCAGTACTTC. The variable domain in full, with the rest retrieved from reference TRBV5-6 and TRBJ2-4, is DAGVTQSPTHLIKTRGQQVTLRCSPKSGHDTVSWYQQALGQGPQFIFQYYEEEERQRGNFPDRFSGHQFPNYSSELNVNALLLGDSALYLCASSLYSGGAIQYFGAGTRLSVL.